The sample holds many counts of the clone carrying this TCR beta chain. Time point described: persistent/refractory GD, antithyroid drugs over 5 years with positive TRAb. The TCR library was made from RNA that had been extracted from PBMCs in TRIzol. The sample is drawn from a study of regulatory T cells in long-lasting Graves disease. HTBI primers from iRepertoire and Arm-PCR of CDR3 regions yielded the TCR beta libraries. Each CDR3 protein gets one entry after TCRdb re-called the multiplex PCR reads with MiXCR. The sample has approximately 350,000 distinct CDR3 sequences; 20% to 25% are singletons. Trimming removed 10 bases from V and 4 bases from J, with 17 bases in between. Germline V gene data show CDR1 as MDHEN and CDR2 as SYDVKM. The CDR3 is 13 residues long.

This TCR came from a woman between 35 and 50 years old with Graves disease. Material: peripheral blood mononuclear cells (PBMCs), obtained when the disease was refractory, from a patient treated with antithyroid drugs. The rearrangement uses TRBV28 and TRBJ2-7; D not certain. The CDR3, as DNA: TGTGCCACCGAAGGGCCGTTTATATACGAGCAGTACTTC. Translated: CATEGPFIYEQYF.